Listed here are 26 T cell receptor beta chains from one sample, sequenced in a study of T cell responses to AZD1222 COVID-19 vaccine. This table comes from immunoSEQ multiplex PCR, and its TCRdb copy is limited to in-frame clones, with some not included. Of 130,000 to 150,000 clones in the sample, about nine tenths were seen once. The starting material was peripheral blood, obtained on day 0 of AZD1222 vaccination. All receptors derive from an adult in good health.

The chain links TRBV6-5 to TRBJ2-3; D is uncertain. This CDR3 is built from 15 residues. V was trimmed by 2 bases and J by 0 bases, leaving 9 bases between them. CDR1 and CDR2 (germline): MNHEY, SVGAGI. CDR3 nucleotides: TGTGCCAGCAGTTACCGGCTAATTAGCACAGATACGCAGTATTTT. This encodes CASSYRLISTDTQYF.

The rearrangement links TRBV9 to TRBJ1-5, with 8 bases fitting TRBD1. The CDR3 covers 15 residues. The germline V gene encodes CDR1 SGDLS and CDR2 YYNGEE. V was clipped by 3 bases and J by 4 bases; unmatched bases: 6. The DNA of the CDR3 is TGTGCCAGCAGCGACGGGACAGGCTCAAATCAGCCCCAGCATTTT. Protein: CASSDGTGSNQPQHF.

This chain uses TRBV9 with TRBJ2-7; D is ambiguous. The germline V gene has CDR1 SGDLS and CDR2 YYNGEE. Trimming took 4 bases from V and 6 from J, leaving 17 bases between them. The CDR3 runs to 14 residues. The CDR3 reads CASSPRALTGEQYF. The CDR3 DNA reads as TGTGCCAGCAGCCCCCGGGCCCTTACGGGCGAGCAGTACTTC.

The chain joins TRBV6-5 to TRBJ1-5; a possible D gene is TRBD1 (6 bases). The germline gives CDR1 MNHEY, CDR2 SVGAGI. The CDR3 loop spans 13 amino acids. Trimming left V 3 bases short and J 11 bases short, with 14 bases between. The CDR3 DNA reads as TGTGCCAGCAGTTATGGGGGGGGCATGGCCCAGCATTTT. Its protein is CASSYGGGMAQHF.

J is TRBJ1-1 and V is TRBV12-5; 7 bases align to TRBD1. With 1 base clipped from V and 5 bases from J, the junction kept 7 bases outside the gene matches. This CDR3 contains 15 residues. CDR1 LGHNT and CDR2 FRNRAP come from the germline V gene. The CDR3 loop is CASGLASGGGTEAFF. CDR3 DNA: TGTGCTAGTGGTTTGGCATCAGGGGGAGGGACTGAAGCTTTCTTT.

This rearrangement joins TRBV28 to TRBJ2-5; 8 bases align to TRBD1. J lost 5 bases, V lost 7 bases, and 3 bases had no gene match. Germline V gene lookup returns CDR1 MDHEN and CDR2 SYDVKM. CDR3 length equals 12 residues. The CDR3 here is CASITGGETQYF. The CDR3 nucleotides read TGTGCCAGCATTACAGGGGGGGAGACCCAGTACTTC.

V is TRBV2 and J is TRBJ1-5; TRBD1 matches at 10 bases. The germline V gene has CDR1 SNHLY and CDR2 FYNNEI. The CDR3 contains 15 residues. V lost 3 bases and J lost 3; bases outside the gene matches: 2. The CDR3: CASSEDRGDNQPQHF. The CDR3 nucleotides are TGTGCCAGCAGTGAGGACAGGGGGGACAATCAGCCCCAGCATTTT. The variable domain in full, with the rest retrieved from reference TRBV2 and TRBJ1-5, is EPEVTQTPSHQVTQMGQEVILRCVPISNHLYFYWYRQILGQKVEFLVSFYNNEISEKSEIFDDQFSVERPDGSNFTLKIRSTKLEDSAMYFCASSEDRGDNQPQHFGDGTRLSIL.

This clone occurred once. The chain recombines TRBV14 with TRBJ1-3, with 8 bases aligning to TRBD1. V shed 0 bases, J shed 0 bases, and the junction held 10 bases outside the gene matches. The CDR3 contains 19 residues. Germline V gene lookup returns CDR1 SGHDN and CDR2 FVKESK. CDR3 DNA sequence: TGTGCCAGCAGCCAAGATGAGGGACAGGCCCCAAACTCTGGAAACACCATATATTTT. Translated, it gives CASSQDEGQAPNSGNTIYF.

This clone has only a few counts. CDR3 loop: CSVLRTPSSYEQYF. CDR3 nucleotide sequence: TGCAGCGTTTTGAGGACACCGAGCTCCTACGAGCAGTACTTC. V is TRBV29-1 and J is TRBJ2-7; tentative D call: TRBD1 (5 bases). This CDR3 region has 14 residues. Deletions cut 5 bases from V and 0 bases from J, with 14 bases between. Germline V gene sequence: CDR1 SQVTM, CDR2 ANQGSEA.

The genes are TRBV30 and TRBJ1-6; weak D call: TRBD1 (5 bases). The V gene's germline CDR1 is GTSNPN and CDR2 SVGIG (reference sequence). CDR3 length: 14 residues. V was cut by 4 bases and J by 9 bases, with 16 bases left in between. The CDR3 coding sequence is TGTGCCTGGACTGTAGGGGCAGGAATTTCACCCCTCCACTTT. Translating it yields CAWTVGAGISPLHF.

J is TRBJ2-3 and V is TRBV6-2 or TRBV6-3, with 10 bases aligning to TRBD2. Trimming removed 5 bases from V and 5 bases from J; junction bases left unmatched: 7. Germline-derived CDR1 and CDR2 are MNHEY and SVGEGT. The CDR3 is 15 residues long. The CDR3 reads CASSTQAGGQDTQYF. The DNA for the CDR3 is TGTGCCAGCAGTACCCAAGCGGGAGGGCAAGATACGCAGTATTTT.

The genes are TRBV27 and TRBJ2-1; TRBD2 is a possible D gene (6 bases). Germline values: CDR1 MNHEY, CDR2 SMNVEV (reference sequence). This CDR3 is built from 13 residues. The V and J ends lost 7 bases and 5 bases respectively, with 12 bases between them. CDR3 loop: CASTPEGHNEQFF. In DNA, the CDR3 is TGTGCCAGCACCCCGGAGGGGCACAATGAGCAGTTCTTC.

This CDR3 reads CASSIYAGQGGTYGYTF. CDR3 coding DNA: TGTGCCAGCAGTATCTACGCGGGACAGGGAGGTACCTATGGCTACACCTTC. The chain has TRBV6-2 or TRBV6-3 and TRBJ1-2; 9 positions match TRBD1. This CDR3 has 17 amino acids. Germline CDR1 and CDR2: MNHEY and SVGEGT. V shed 5 bases, J shed 4 bases, and the junction held 14 bases outside the gene matches.

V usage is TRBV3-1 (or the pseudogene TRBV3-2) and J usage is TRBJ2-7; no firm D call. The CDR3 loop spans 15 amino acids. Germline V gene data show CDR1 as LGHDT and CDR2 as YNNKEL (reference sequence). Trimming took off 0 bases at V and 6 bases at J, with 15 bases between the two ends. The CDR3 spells CASSQEGFNSPEQYF. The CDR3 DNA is TGTGCCAGCAGCCAAGAGGGCTTCAATTCTCCCGAGCAGTACTTC.

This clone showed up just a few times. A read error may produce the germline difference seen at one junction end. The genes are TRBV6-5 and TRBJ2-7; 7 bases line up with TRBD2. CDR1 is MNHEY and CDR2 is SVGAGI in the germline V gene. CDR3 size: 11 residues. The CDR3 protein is CASSTTGTIDF. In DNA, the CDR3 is TGTGCCAGCAGCACCACCGGGACTATTGACTTC.

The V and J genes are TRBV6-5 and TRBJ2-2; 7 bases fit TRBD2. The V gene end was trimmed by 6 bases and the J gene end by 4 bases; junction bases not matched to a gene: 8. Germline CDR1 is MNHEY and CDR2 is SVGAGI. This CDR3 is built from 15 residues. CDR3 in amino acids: CASSPGLGRTGELFF. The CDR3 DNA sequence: TGTGCCAGCAGCCCCGGACTAGGTCGCACCGGGGAGCTGTTTTTT.

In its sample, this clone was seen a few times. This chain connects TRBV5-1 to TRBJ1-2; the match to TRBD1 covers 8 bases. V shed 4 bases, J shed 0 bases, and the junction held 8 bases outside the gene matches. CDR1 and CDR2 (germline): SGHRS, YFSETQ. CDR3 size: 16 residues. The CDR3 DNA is TGCGCCAGCAGCGCCGCCCGGGACAGGTCTAACTATGGCTACACCTTC. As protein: CASSAARDRSNYGYTF.

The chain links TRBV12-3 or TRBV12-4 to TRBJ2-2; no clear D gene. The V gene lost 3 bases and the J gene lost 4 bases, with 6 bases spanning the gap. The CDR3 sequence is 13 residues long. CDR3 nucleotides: TGTGCCAGCAGTTTCACGGGCACCGGGGAGCTGTTTTTT. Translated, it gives CASSFTGTGELFF.

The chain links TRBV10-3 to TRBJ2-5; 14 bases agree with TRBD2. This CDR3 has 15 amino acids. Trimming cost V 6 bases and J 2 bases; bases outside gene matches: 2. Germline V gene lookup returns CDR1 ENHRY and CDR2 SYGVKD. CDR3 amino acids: CAISGLAGGQETQYF. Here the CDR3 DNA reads TGTGCCATCAGCGGACTAGCGGGAGGACAAGAGACCCAGTACTTC.

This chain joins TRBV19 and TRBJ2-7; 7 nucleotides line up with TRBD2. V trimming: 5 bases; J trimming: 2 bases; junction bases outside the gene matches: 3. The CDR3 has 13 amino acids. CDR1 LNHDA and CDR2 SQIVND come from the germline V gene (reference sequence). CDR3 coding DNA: TGTGCCAGTAGTCTTGGACTAGCCTACGAGCAGTACTTC. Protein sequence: CASSLGLAYEQYF.

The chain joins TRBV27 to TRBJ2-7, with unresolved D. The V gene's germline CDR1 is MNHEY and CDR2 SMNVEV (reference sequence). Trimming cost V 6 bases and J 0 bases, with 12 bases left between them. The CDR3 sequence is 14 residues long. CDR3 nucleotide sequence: TGTGCCAGCAGCCGAACCTGGACCTCCTACGAGCAGTACTTC. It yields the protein CASSRTWTSYEQYF.

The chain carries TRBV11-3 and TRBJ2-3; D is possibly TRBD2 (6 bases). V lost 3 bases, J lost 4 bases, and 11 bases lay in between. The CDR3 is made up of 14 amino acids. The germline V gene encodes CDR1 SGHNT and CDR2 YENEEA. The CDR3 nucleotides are TGTGCCAGCAGCTTGAGGCGGGGACCAGATACGCAGTATTTT. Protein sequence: CASSLRRGPDTQYF.

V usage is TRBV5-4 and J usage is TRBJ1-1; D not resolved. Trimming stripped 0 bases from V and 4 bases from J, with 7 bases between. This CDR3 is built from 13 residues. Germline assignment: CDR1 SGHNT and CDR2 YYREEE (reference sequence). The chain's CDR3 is CASSLGGITEAFF. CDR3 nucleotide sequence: TGTGCCAGCAGCTTGGGTGGAATCACTGAAGCTTTCTTT.

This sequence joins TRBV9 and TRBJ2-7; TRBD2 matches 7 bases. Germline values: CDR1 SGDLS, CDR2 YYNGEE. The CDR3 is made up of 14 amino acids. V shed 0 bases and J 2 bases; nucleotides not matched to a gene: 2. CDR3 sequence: CASSVGSGPYEQYF. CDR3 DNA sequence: TGTGCCAGCAGCGTAGGTAGCGGGCCCTACGAGCAGTACTTC.

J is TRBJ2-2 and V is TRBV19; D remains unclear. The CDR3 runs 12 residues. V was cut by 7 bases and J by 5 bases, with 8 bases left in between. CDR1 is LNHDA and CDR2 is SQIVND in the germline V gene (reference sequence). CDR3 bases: TGTGCCAGTAACCTGGGGACCGGGGAGCTGTTTTTT. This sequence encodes CASNLGTGELFF.

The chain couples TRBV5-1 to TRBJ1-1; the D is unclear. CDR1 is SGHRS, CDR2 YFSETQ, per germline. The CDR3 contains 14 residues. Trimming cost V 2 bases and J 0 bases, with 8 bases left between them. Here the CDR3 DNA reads TGCGCCAGCAGCTTTACCTCCATGAACACTGAAGCTTTCTTT. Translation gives CASSFTSMNTEAFF.